This T cell receptor (beta chain) was sequenced in a study of T-cell reconstitution after alpha-beta-depleted transplantation in children. This clonotype was observed at least ten times. Its antigen is as yet unknown. During its preparation, the TCRbeta library received unique molecular identifiers. TCRdb reprocessed the PCR reads with MiXCR, giving one entry per CDR3 protein. The top ten clones hold 14% of a sample with approximately 520,000 distinct CDR3 sequences, over 9.5% of them seen once. CDR1 is MDHEN and CDR2 is SYDVKM in the germline V gene. V lost 4 bases, J lost 2 bases, and 7 bases stayed unmatched. The CDR3 is 16 amino acids. Study observations and caveats: Surviving recipient T cells and thymic progenitors produced the high day-60 TCRbeta diversity seen in some patients. As was reported, about two months after transplant, alpha-beta T cells came from several hundred expanded graft clones. Counts and diversity of T cells one year after transplant came mostly from newly produced T cells.

The material sequenced was PBMCs, mostly from graft donor cells, taken 180 days after TCRalphabeta/CD19-depleted stem cell transplant. The chain is built from TRBV28 and TRBJ2-1; 8 bases map to TRBD1. The sequence came from a female patient between 2 and 15 years old who had a stem cell transplant for aplastic anemia, so the T cells may come from the graft donor. CDR3 amino acids: CASSSPGGRTYNEQFF. The DNA for the CDR3 is TGTGCCAGCAGTTCCCCAGGGGGCCGTACCTACAATGAGCAGTTCTTC.